These 8 T cell receptor beta chains were sequenced from one sample in a study of blood T cell repertoires in acute mononucleosis. Time point specified: acute infectious mononucleosis, at clinical presentation within 2 weeks of symptom onset (visit 1). Sequenced by immunoSEQ multiplex PCR; TCRdb stores in-frame clones only, minus some. The sample yields some 6,600 clones, 20% to 30% seen once. The sample consisted of EBV YVL epitope tetramer+ CD8+ T cells sorted from PBMCs, taken during acute infectious mononucleosis. Subset meaning: CD8 T cells binding a tetramer with EBV BRLF1 109-117 peptide (YVL-BR). These receptors came from a woman aged 18-29 years with infectious mononucleosis caused by EBV.

This clone appeared many times. The J gene is TRBJ1-1, the V gene TRBV28; D is ambiguous. In germline, CDR1 is MDHEN, CDR2 SYDVKM. The ends were cut back, 9 bases at V and 3 bases at J, with 11 bases in the middle. The CDR3 has 12 amino acids. In nucleotides, the CDR3 is TGTGCCAGTAAGTCGGTGGACACTGAAGCTTTCTTT. Encoded protein: CASKSVDTEAFF.

CDR3 coding DNA: TGCAGCGTTGGGGAGTCCCTTTACTATGAGCAGTTCTTC. Protein sequence: CSVGESLYYEQFF. This chain uses TRBV29-1 with TRBJ2-1; possible D gene TRBD2, 5 bases. There are 13 residues in the CDR3. CDR1 SQVTM and CDR2 ANQGSEA come from the germline V gene. The ends were cut back, 4 bases at V and 8 bases at J, with 15 bases in the middle.

This chain connects TRBV7-9 to TRBJ2-2; D gene ambiguous. The germline V gene has CDR1 SEHNR and CDR2 FQNEAQ (reference sequence). The V gene lost 3 bases and the J gene lost 2 bases, with 10 bases spanning the gap. The CDR3 extends over 15 amino acids. The chain's CDR3 is CASSLQVFNTGELFF. Here the CDR3 DNA reads TGTGCCAGCAGCTTGCAAGTATTCAACACCGGGGAGCTGTTTTTT.

A few counts support this clone. A far larger clone is just one base off, so this is likely a read error. In the same sample, other DNA sequences code for this CDR3. The chain combines TRBV13 with TRBJ2-7, with 8 nucleotides matching TRBD1. Trimming removed 5 bases from V and 4 bases from J; junction bases left unmatched: 10. Germline lookup yields CDR1 PRHDT and CDR2 FYEKMQ (reference sequence). The CDR3 length is 15 residues. The CDR3 spells CASSHGQGEGYEQYF. The CDR3 coding sequence is TGTGCCAGCAGCCACGGACAGGGTGAGGGGTACGAGCAGTACTTC. The full variable domain, completed using reference TRBV13 and TRBJ2-7, is AAGVIQSPRHLIKEKRETATLKCYPIPRHDTVYWYQQGPGQDPQFLISFYEKMQSDKGSIPDRFSAQQFSDYHSELNMSSLELGDSALYFCASSHGQGEGYEQYFGPGTRLTVT.

This clone has a handful of counts. The chain uses TRBV19 and TRBJ2-1; no reliable D call. Germline V CDR1 and CDR2: LNHDA, SQIVND (reference sequence). This CDR3 has 12 residues. V shed 9 bases and J shed 7 bases, with 13 bases lying between them. The CDR3 reads CASSEQANEQFF. The CDR3 DNA is TGTGCCAGCAGTGAACAAGCGAATGAGCAGTTCTTC.

The chain recombines TRBV5-4 with TRBJ2-7; D is uncertain. This CDR3 contains 15 residues. Trimming removed 9 bases from V and 6 bases from J, with 25 bases in between. Per germline, CDR1 SGHNT and CDR2 YYREEE (reference sequence). The CDR3 is CAIRKGEVGSLEQYF. CDR3 nucleotide sequence: TGTGCCATCAGGAAAGGAGAAGTGGGTAGTCTCGAGCAGTACTTC.

This chain joins TRBV27 and TRBJ2-7, with TRBD2 matching over 10 bases. CDR3 length equals 15 residues. The V segment lost 6 bases and the J segment 0 bases; nucleotides outside the gene matches: 5. Germline lookup yields CDR1 MNHEY and CDR2 SMNVEV (reference sequence). DNA for the CDR3: TGTGCCAGCAGATCCGGGACTAGCGTCTCCTACGAGCAGTACTTC. It encodes CASRSGTSVSYEQYF.

This clone has only one observation. Written as DNA, the CDR3 is TGTGCCAGCAGTTTACTTCGGACAGACTACAATGAGCAGTTCTTC. It codes for CASSLLRTDYNEQFF. This sequence joins TRBV7-3 and TRBJ2-1, with D maybe TRBD1 (6 bases). Germline CDR1 SGHTA, CDR2 FQGTGA. Trimming shortened V by 6 bases and J by 3 bases, and 15 bases separated the two germline ends. The CDR3 sequence is 15 residues long.